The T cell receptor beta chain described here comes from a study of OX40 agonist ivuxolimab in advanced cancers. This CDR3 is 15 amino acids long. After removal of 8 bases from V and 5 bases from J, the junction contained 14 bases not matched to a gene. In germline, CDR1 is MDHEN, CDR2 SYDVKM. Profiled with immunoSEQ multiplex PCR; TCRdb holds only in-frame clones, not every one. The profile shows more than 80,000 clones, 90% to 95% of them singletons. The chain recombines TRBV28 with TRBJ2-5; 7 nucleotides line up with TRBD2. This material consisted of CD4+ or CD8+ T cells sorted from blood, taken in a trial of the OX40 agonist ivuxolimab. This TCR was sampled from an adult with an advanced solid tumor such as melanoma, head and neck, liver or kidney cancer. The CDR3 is CASGGDRGGEETQYF. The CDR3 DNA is TGTGCCAGCGGAGGGGATCGGGGAGGGGAGGAGACCCAGTACTTC. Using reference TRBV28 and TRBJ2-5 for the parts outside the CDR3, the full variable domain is DVKVTQSSRYLVKRTGEKVFLECVQDMDHENMFWYRQDPGLGLRLIYFSYDVKMKEKGDIPEGYSVSREKKERFSLILESASTNQTSMYLCASGGDRGGEETQYFGPGTRLLVL.